The subject of this entry is one T cell receptor (beta chain). Its antigen is unidentified. The data are from a study of monozygotic twins with inflammatory bowel disease. TCRdb reprocessed the 5' RACE reads and stores each CDR3 protein as one record, lacking DNA. Its listing shows around 370,000 distinct CDR3 sequences. General study results and limits: Those with IBD had lower TCRbeta diversity (inverse Simpson) than their healthy co-twins did.

The clonotype originates from a human donor with ulcerative colitis or Crohn's disease, or a healthy co-twin of an affected twin (not recorded which). The sequenced sample consisted of blood.

CDR3 amino acids: CASSLLSGGNTIYF. The rearrangement joins TRBV5-6 to TRBJ1-3. This CDR3 spans 14 amino acids. Germline V CDR1 and CDR2: SGHDT, YYEEEE.